Each of the 19 T cell receptor beta chains below was sequenced from the same sample in a study of cytomegalovirus exposure and HLA in healthy donors. PCR was performed using 60 Vbeta and 13 Jbeta primers. Here immunoSEQ multiplex PCR was the method, and the copy in TCRdb shows in-frame clones only, minus some. This table holds about 140,000 clones, about 80% found once. Material: PBMCs. The receptors were gathered from a man aged 35-49 years in good health and CMV-seropositive.

As regards this clone: The same CDR3 also results from other DNA sequences found in this sample. The chain couples TRBV18 to TRBJ1-1, with a weak D call TRBD1 (5 bases). The V gene's germline CDR1 is KGHSH and CDR2 LQKENI. The length of the CDR3 is 13 residues. V dropped 4 bases and J dropped 0 bases, with 6 bases sitting between them. CDR3 in DNA: TGTGCCAGCTCACAAGGGGTGAACACTGAAGCTTTCTTT. It encodes CASSQGVNTEAFF.

This sequence joins TRBV19 and TRBJ1-5; 7 positions match TRBD1. The CDR3 length is 15 residues. V trimming: 7 bases; J trimming: 0 bases; junction bases outside the gene matches: 6. Germline V lookup: CDR1 LNHDA, CDR2 SQIVND (reference sequence). This CDR3 is CASTDRAYSNQPQHF. CDR3 nucleotides: TGTGCCAGTACTGACAGGGCGTATAGCAATCAGCCCCAGCATTTT.

This chain connects TRBV19 to TRBJ1-2, with TRBD1 identical over 11 bases. CDR3 size: 17 residues. V shed 4 bases and J 3 bases; nucleotides not matched to a gene: 10. Germline CDR1 LNHDA, CDR2 SQIVND (reference sequence). CDR3 sequence (DNA): TGTGCCAGTAGTAAAATAACCGGGACAGGGGGAGACTATGGCTACACCTTC. Residues: CASSKITGTGGDYGYTF.

The chain combines TRBV6-1 with TRBJ2-2; D not certain. CDR1 and CDR2 (germline): MNHNS, SASEGT. The CDR3 totals 15 residues. V was clipped by 2 bases and J by 0 bases, with 7 bases between them. CDR3 coding DNA: TGTGCCAGCAGTGAATTCACTTCGAACACCGGGGAGCTGTTTTTT. Translation: CASSEFTSNTGELFF.

On this clone itself: Since no conserved phenylalanine or tryptophan closes the CDR3, a read error is the likely cause. The CDR3 bases are TGTGCCAGCAGTTCGTGGATTCGGACAGGGGGTCACGAGCAGTACCTC. This sequence encodes CASSSWIRTGGHEQYL. J is TRBJ2-7 and V is TRBV27; 10 nucleotides agree with TRBD1. The CDR3 consists of 16 residues. Germline CDR1 and CDR2: MNHEY and SMNVEV (reference sequence). The ends lost 4 bases at V and 5 bases at J; junction bases unmatched: 11.

About this clone itself: Other DNA sequences in the same sample also yield this CDR3. The CDR3 DNA sequence: TGTGCCAGCTCACCCGGACAGGGCCGGACTGAAGCTTTCTTT. It specifies CASSPGQGRTEAFF. The J gene is TRBJ1-1, the V gene TRBV18; 8 nucleotides agree with TRBD1. V trimming: 3 bases; J trimming: 5 bases; junction bases outside the gene matches: 5. This CDR3 has 14 amino acids. The germline V gene has CDR1 KGHSH and CDR2 LQKENI.

The chain links TRBV5-1 to TRBJ2-3, with 9 bases lining up with TRBD2. V was clipped by 0 bases and J by 7 bases; unmatched bases: 9. This CDR3 contains 16 residues. The V gene's germline CDR1 is SGHRS and CDR2 YFSETQ. The CDR3 reads CASSLDLSGSGYTQYF. CDR3 nucleotides: TGCGCCAGCAGCTTGGATCTTAGCGGGAGTGGATATACGCAGTATTTT.

Remarks on this clone: The sample has other DNA sequences that encode this CDR3 too. This chain joins TRBV5-1 and TRBJ2-5, with TRBD2 identical over 9 bases. There are 16 residues in the CDR3. J was trimmed by 5 bases and V by 0 bases; bases with no gene match: 8. Germline V gene sequence: CDR1 SGHRS, CDR2 YFSETQ. The chain's CDR3 is CASSLEPSGAQETQYF. The CDR3 nucleotides read TGCGCCAGCAGCTTGGAACCTAGCGGGGCACAGGAGACCCAGTACTTC.

The rearrangement uses TRBV18 and TRBJ1-1, with D hard to call. Deletions cut 2 bases from V and 0 bases from J, with 7 bases between. CDR3 length: 14 amino acids. Germline assignment: CDR1 KGHSH and CDR2 LQKENI. The CDR3 region has the DNA TGTGCCAGCTCACCAGTTTCGTTGAACACTGAAGCTTTCTTT. This sequence encodes CASSPVSLNTEAFF.

This rearrangement joins TRBV7-9 to TRBJ2-7; 7 positions match TRBD2. J was trimmed by 2 bases and V by 6 bases; bases with no gene match: 7. Germline CDR1 reads SEHNR; CDR2 reads FQNEAQ (reference sequence). This CDR3 is 14 amino acids long. The CDR3 bases are TGTGCCAGCAGTTTCCACAGCGGGGCCTACGAGCAGTACTTC. This encodes CASSFHSGAYEQYF.

The V and J genes are TRBV19 and TRBJ2-1, with D possibly matching TRBD2 (5 bases). Per germline, CDR1 LNHDA and CDR2 SQIVND (reference sequence). The CDR3 consists of 16 residues. V gave up 0 bases and J gave up 1 base, with 10 bases separating them. CDR3 residues: CASSIDLQRSYNEQFF. CDR3 bases: TGTGCCAGTAGTATAGATCTCCAGCGGTCCTACAATGAGCAGTTCTTC.

V and J are TRBV6-4 and TRBJ2-2; D remains unclear. V was clipped by 6 bases and J by 4 bases, with 9 bases between them. CDR1 is MRHNA and CDR2 is SNTAGT in the germline V gene. The CDR3 sequence is 13 residues long. In DNA form, the CDR3 reads TGTGCCAGCAGATCACAGCTCACCGGGGAGCTGTTTTTT. Amino acid sequence: CASRSQLTGELFF.

The J gene is TRBJ1-1, the V gene TRBV18; 8 bases are shared with TRBD1. Germline assignment: CDR1 KGHSH and CDR2 LQKENI. This CDR3 is 14 amino acids long. Trimming took 5 bases from V and 4 from J; bases not matched to a gene: 6. This CDR3 reads CASSLTGGGTEAFF. CDR3 DNA: TGTGCCAGCTCATTAACAGGGGGTGGCACTGAAGCTTTCTTT.

The J gene is TRBJ1-5, the V gene TRBV18, with no clear D. CDR3 length: 15 amino acids. Germline CDR1 KGHSH, CDR2 LQKENI. V was clipped by 6 bases and J by 1 base, with 13 bases between them. CDR3: CASSGSISSNQPQHF. For the CDR3, the DNA is TGTGCCAGCTCGGGCTCCATATCGAGCAATCAGCCCCAGCATTTT.

The CDR3 loop reads CASSLRADTQYF. The CDR3 DNA sequence: TGTGCCAGCTCACTCCGGGCAGATACGCAGTATTTT. The chain combines TRBV18 with TRBJ2-3; no firm D call. The germline gives CDR1 KGHSH, CDR2 LQKENI. The CDR3 is 12 amino acids. Trimming removed 4 bases at V and 4 bases at J, with 6 bases between.

The chain is built from TRBV4-3 and TRBJ2-5; 8 nucleotides match TRBD2. V shed 0 bases, J shed 9 bases, and the junction held 9 bases outside the gene matches. This CDR3 contains 15 residues. The germline V gene has CDR1 LGHNA and CDR2 YSLEER. The CDR3 nucleotides are TGCGCCAGCAGCCAAGATGGGGTAGCGGGGTGGGCCCAGTACTTC. This sequence encodes CASSQDGVAGWAQYF.

The rearrangement joins TRBV5-6 to TRBJ1-1; TRBD1 might be the D (5 bases). This CDR3 region has 13 residues. The ends were cut back, 5 bases at V and 5 bases at J, with 13 bases in the middle. The V gene's germline CDR1 is SGHDT and CDR2 YYEEEE. In DNA, the CDR3 is TGTGCCAGCAGGATGACAGTGTCAACTGAAGCTTTCTTT. It translates to CASRMTVSTEAFF.

The CDR3, as DNA: TGTGCCAGCAGCTTACATGTCTTCGGCGCTAGCGGGGCCTACGAGCAGTACTTC. It encodes CASSLHVFGASGAYEQYF. V is TRBV7-8 and J is TRBJ2-7, with 9 bases that match TRBD2. The V and J ends lost 2 bases and 2 bases, in that order; junction bases with no gene match: 13. Germline lookup yields CDR1 SGHVS and CDR2 FQNEAQ. The CDR3 is made up of 18 amino acids.

The chain has TRBV7-3 and TRBJ2-7, with TRBD2 matching over 7 bases. The CDR3 is made up of 16 amino acids. J was trimmed by 3 bases and V by 2 bases; bases with no gene match: 10. Germline V lookup: CDR1 SGHTA, CDR2 FQGTGA. CDR3 nucleotide sequence: TGTGCCAGCAGCTTACTTCCCGCGACGGGAGGCTACGAGCAGTACTTC. Translating gives CASSLLPATGGYEQYF.